A single sample is the source of the 31 T cell receptor beta chains below, sequenced in a study of blood T cell repertoires in COVID-19. Assay used: immunoSEQ multiplex PCR; TCRdb lists only in-frame clones, some missing. The data show roughly 500,000 clones, approximately 91% seen once. Material for sequencing was PBMCs or T cells enriched from blood (not recorded which). The source of these receptors is a woman aged 60-75 years who had recovered from COVID-19.

J is TRBJ2-5 and V is TRBV5-1; D not certain. Germline V gives CDR1 SGHRS, CDR2 YFSETQ. Trimming pared 6 bases from V and 2 bases from J, leaving 14 bases between. This CDR3 has 14 amino acids. CDR3 DNA sequence: TGCGCCAGCAATATCGGGTGGCGGCAAGAGACCCAGTACTTC. It yields the protein CASNIGWRQETQYF.

The chain links TRBV5-1 to TRBJ2-1; TRBD1 agrees at 10 bases. CDR1 SGHRS and CDR2 YFSETQ come from the germline V gene. V shed 4 bases, J shed 5 bases, and the junction held 9 bases outside the gene matches. The CDR3 runs 16 residues. As DNA, the CDR3 is TGCGCCAGCAGCAGTGCCGGGACAGGGGCGGACAATGAGCAGTTCTTC. This translates into CASSSAGTGADNEQFF.

This chain links TRBV7-2 with TRBJ1-5, with TRBD1 matching 8 bases. The V gene's germline CDR1 is SGHTA and CDR2 FQGNSA. V shed 4 bases and J 3 bases; nucleotides not matched to a gene: 2. The CDR3 covers 14 residues. DNA for the CDR3: TGTGCCAGCAGCTCGGGACAGGTCAATCAGCCCCAGCATTTT. Translating it yields CASSSGQVNQPQHF.

The chain couples TRBV19 to TRBJ1-5; D remains ambiguous. Germline V lookup: CDR1 LNHDA, CDR2 SQIVND (reference sequence). CDR3 size: 15 residues. V was trimmed by 4 bases and J by 4 bases, leaving 14 bases between them. CDR3 residues: CASSNFEVENQPQHF. CDR3 DNA sequence: TGTGCCAGTAGTAATTTCGAGGTAGAAAATCAGCCCCAGCATTTT.

This chain connects TRBV6-1 to TRBJ2-5, with 8 bases matching TRBD1. V dropped 7 bases and J dropped 2; count of bases not matched to a gene: 9. The CDR3 has 15 residues. Germline CDR1 and CDR2: MNHNS and SASEGT. CDR3 bases: TGTGCCAGCAAGGTCCGCAGGGGGCTTCAAGAGACCCAGTACTTC. It is translated as CASKVRRGLQETQYF.

The chain carries TRBV6-5 and TRBJ2-7; D gene uncertain. The germline gives CDR1 MNHEY, CDR2 SVGAGI. Trimming shortened V by 5 bases and J by 3 bases, and 11 bases separated the two germline ends. The CDR3 sequence is 13 residues long. The CDR3, as DNA: TGTGCCAGCAGTCGCGGATCATTCTACGAGCAGTACGTC. This translates into CASSRGSFYEQYV.

This clone was seen a single time. This chain connects TRBV14 to TRBJ2-2; the match to TRBD2 covers 10 bases. Germline CDR1 and CDR2: SGHDN and FVKESK. J gave up 7 bases and V 4 bases, and 18 bases lay outside the gene matches. This CDR3 is built from 19 residues. CDR3 coding DNA: TGTGCCAGCAGCCCGAGTCCCAGAAGCGGGGGGGCGGCGAGCGGGGAGCTGTTTTTT. This encodes CASSPSPRSGGAASGELFF.

The rearrangement joins TRBV27 to TRBJ1-2; 9 bases align to TRBD1. J was trimmed by 0 bases and V by 4 bases; bases with no gene match: 3. CDR1 is MNHEY, CDR2 SMNVEV, per germline (reference sequence). CDR3 length equals 15 residues. The chain's CDR3 is CASSSGTGSNYGYTF. As DNA, the CDR3 is TGTGCCAGCAGTTCCGGGACAGGGTCTAACTATGGCTACACCTTC.

The V and J genes are TRBV5-6 and TRBJ2-3; the match to TRBD2 covers 7 bases. The CDR3 is 16 residues long. The V gene's germline CDR1 is SGHDT and CDR2 YYEEEE. V shed 6 bases, J shed 1 base, and the junction held 11 bases outside the gene matches. CDR3: CASTEVGLDGTDTQYF. CDR3 sequence (DNA): TGTGCCAGCACCGAGGTCGGACTAGACGGCACAGATACGCAGTATTTT.

This clone turned up a few times. V and J are TRBV5-6 and TRBJ1-2; D gene uncertain. V lost 4 bases to trimming and J lost 1 base, with 11 bases between them. Germline CDR1 and CDR2: SGHDT and YYEEEE. The CDR3 length is 14 residues. The CDR3 protein is CASSLDAGNYGYTF. CDR3 DNA sequence: TGTGCCAGCAGCCTGGATGCCGGTAACTATGGCTACACCTTC.

The chain links TRBV7-8 to TRBJ2-7, with D possibly matching TRBD1 (6 bases). V gave up 5 bases and J gave up 0 bases, with 17 bases separating them. The CDR3 totals 16 residues. Germline lookup yields CDR1 SGHVS and CDR2 FQNEAQ. Written as DNA, the CDR3 is TGTGCCAGCAGCCCTAGGGTCCAGGGGAGCTCCTACGAGCAGTACGTC. It yields the protein CASSPRVQGSSYEQYV.

The J gene is TRBJ2-2, the V gene TRBV19; TRBD1 is a possible D gene (6 bases). Germline-derived CDR1 and CDR2 are LNHDA and SQIVND (reference sequence). V lost 6 bases and J 1 base, leaving 12 bases between the germline ends. The CDR3 loop spans 15 amino acids. This CDR3 is CASRRTEMNTGELFF. DNA for the CDR3: TGTGCCAGTAGGAGGACAGAGATGAACACCGGGGAGCTGTTTTTT.

The chain is built from TRBV7-2 and TRBJ1-3; D gene unclear. Between the trimmed V and J ends, which lost 5 bases and 0 bases, there was a span of 14 bases. CDR1 SGHTA and CDR2 FQGNSA come from the germline V gene. CDR3 length: 16 amino acids. CDR3 region: CASSPQAGRSGNTIYF. CDR3 nucleotide sequence: TGTGCCAGCAGCCCCCAGGCGGGCCGCTCTGGAAACACCATATATTTT.

This sequence joins TRBV19 and TRBJ1-5; D is unresolved. V lost 7 bases and J 0 bases, leaving 13 bases between the germline ends. The CDR3 length is 15 residues. CDR1 is LNHDA and CDR2 is SQIVND in the germline V gene (reference sequence). CDR3 sequence (DNA): TGTGCCAGTATCGTAGAGGCTTATAGCAATCAGCCCCAGCATTTT. It specifies CASIVEAYSNQPQHF.

This rearrangement joins TRBV18 to TRBJ1-1; the D is unclear. The CDR3 totals 13 residues. Per germline, CDR1 KGHSH and CDR2 LQKENI. Trimming shortened V by 2 bases and J by 3 bases, and 7 bases separated the two germline ends. In nucleotides, the CDR3 is TGTGCCAGCTCACCAGACCAGGACACTGAAGCTTTCTTT. Translation gives CASSPDQDTEAFF. Supplemented by reference TRBV18 and TRBJ1-1, the full variable domain reads NAGVMQNPRHLVRRRGQEARLRCSPMKGHSHVYWYRQLPEEGLKFMVYLQKENIIDESGMPKERFSAEFPKEGPSILRIQQVVRGDSAAYFCASSPDQDTEAFFGQGTRLTVV.

The chain uses TRBV2 and TRBJ1-5, with TRBD1 matching 9 bases. This CDR3 is 15 amino acids long. Unmatched junction bases numbered 6, after V lost 7 bases and J lost 2 bases. CDR1 and CDR2 from the germline V gene are SNHLY and FYNNEI. The CDR3 spells CASTDRTGGNQPQHF. CDR3 bases: TGTGCCAGCACCGACCGGACAGGGGGCAATCAGCCCCAGCATTTT.

The chain combines TRBV15 with TRBJ1-4; 8 nucleotides match TRBD1. V shed 5 bases, J shed 5 bases, and the junction held 7 bases outside the gene matches. CDR1 is LNHNV and CDR2 is YYDKDF in the germline V gene (reference sequence). The CDR3 totals 15 residues. CDR3: CATSPGGGYNEKLFF. Here the CDR3 DNA reads TGTGCCACCAGCCCAGGGGGCGGTTACAATGAAAAACTGTTTTTT.

V is TRBV19 and J is TRBJ2-3, with TRBD2 identical over 7 bases. J gave up 5 bases and V 5 bases, and 10 bases lay outside the gene matches. Looked up from germline, CDR1 is LNHDA and CDR2 is SQIVND (reference sequence). This CDR3 spans 15 amino acids. CDR3 protein: CASSGRLAYRDTQYF. As DNA, the CDR3 is TGTGCCAGTAGTGGCCGACTAGCATACCGAGATACGCAGTATTTT.

The chain recombines TRBV5-1 with TRBJ2-7; TRBD1 aligns across 7 bases. The CDR3 consists of 15 residues. With 5 bases clipped from V and 3 bases from J, the junction kept 11 bases outside the gene matches. Germline lookup yields CDR1 SGHRS and CDR2 YFSETQ. CDR3: CASRSVRQGVYEQYF. The CDR3 nucleotides are TGCGCCAGCAGGAGTGTCCGACAGGGTGTCTACGAGCAGTACTTC.

This sequence joins TRBV9 and TRBJ1-6; D might be TRBD1 (6 bases). Germline CDR1 SGDLS, CDR2 YYNGEE. The germline V and J ends were trimmed by 1 base and 6 bases, with 8 bases remaining between them. This CDR3 has 14 amino acids. The CDR3 sequence: CASSVNRVNSPLHF. The CDR3 DNA sequence: TGTGCCAGCAGCGTAAACAGGGTTAATTCACCCCTCCACTTT.

The rearrangement links TRBV6-5 to TRBJ2-7; unclear D gene. Germline CDR1 is MNHEY and CDR2 is SVGAGI. The CDR3 loop spans 13 amino acids. V lost 0 bases to trimming and J lost 5 bases, with 8 bases between them. This CDR3 is CASSYSASDEQYF. For the CDR3, the DNA is TGTGCCAGCAGTTACTCGGCCAGCGACGAGCAGTACTTC.

The chain has TRBV6-6 and TRBJ1-2, with 9 bases aligning to TRBD1. Germline V gene lookup returns CDR1 MNHNY and CDR2 SVGAGI (reference sequence). The length of the CDR3 is 16 residues. V lost 5 bases, J lost 2 bases, and 9 bases stayed unmatched. The CDR3 nucleotides read TGTGCCAGCAGTCGACAGGGGGGAAAGGGAAACTATGGCTACACCTTC. Translating gives CASSRQGGKGNYGYTF.

This chain connects TRBV6-5 to TRBJ2-7, with 10 bases identical to TRBD1. The CDR3 is 15 amino acids. Germline loops: CDR1 MNHEY, CDR2 SVGAGI. J gave up 0 bases and V 2 bases, and 1 base lay outside the gene matches. The CDR3 region has the DNA TGTGCCAGCAGTTACCGGGACAGGGGCTCCTACGAGCAGTACTTC. It specifies CASSYRDRGSYEQYF.

The chain combines TRBV11-2 with TRBJ1-6; no clear D gene. The CDR3 contains 12 residues. V lost 1 base and J 11 bases, leaving 6 bases between the germline ends. Germline lookup yields CDR1 SGHAT and CDR2 FQNNGV. The CDR3 DNA reads as TGTGCCAGCAGCTTAGGCGGGACACCCCTCCACTTT. This sequence encodes CASSLGGTPLHF.

The CDR3 loop reads CASSVAGGSSENYGYTF. CDR3 sequence (DNA): TGTGCCAGCAGCGTAGCAGGAGGGAGTTCAGAGAACTATGGCTACACCTTC. The gene calls are TRBV9 and TRBJ1-2; D gene uncertain. Germline assignment: CDR1 SGDLS and CDR2 YYNGEE. The CDR3 sequence is 17 residues long. V lost 0 bases to trimming and J lost 2 bases, with 17 bases between them.

This clone was seen only once. The chain employs TRBV5-1 and TRBJ2-5; TRBD2 matches at 9 bases. Germline assignment: CDR1 SGHRS and CDR2 YFSETQ. This CDR3 region has 15 residues. J was trimmed by 5 bases and V by 2 bases; bases with no gene match: 7. The CDR3 sequence is CASSLGGGARETQYF. CDR3 nucleotides: TGCGCCAGCAGCTTAGGCGGGGGGGCCAGGGAGACCCAGTACTTC. Full variable domain (remainder filled in from reference TRBV5-1 and TRBJ2-5): KAGVTQTPRYLIKTRGQQVTLSCSPISGHRSVSWYQQTPGQGLQFLFEYFSETQRNKGNFPGRFSGRQFSNSRSEMNVSTLELGDSALYLCASSLGGGARETQYFGPGTRLLVL.

This clone was found once. The V call is TRBV5-6, the J call TRBJ1-2, with D possibly being TRBD1 (6 bases). V dropped 2 bases and J dropped 3 bases, with 11 bases sitting between them. This CDR3 is 14 amino acids long. Germline V gene sequence: CDR1 SGHDT, CDR2 YYEEEE. For the CDR3, the DNA is TGTGCCAGCAGCTTCTGGACAGCCGACTATGGCTACACCTTC. Translated: CASSFWTADYGYTF. The full variable domain, with the rest looked up from reference TRBV5-6 and TRBJ1-2, is DAGVTQSPTHLIKTRGQQVTLRCSPKSGHDTVSWYQQALGQGPQFIFQYYEEEERQRGNFPDRFSGHQFPNYSSELNVNALLLGDSALYLCASSFWTADYGYTFGSGTRLTVV.

The V gene is TRBV6-5, the J gene TRBJ2-1, with D hard to call. Deletions cut 9 bases from V and 0 bases from J, with 9 bases between. CDR1 MNHEY and CDR2 SVGAGI come from the germline V gene. The length of the CDR3 is 13 residues. This chain's CDR3 is CASTMSSYNEQFF. CDR3 in DNA: TGTGCCAGTACGATGAGCTCCTACAATGAGCAGTTCTTC.

The chain joins TRBV6-2 or TRBV6-3 to TRBJ2-3, with D possibly TRBD2 on 7 matching bases. V was trimmed by 4 bases and J by 5 bases, leaving 19 bases between them. This CDR3 region has 16 residues. Germline values: CDR1 MNHEY, CDR2 SVGEGT. DNA of the CDR3: TGTGCCAGCAGTTCCGTACTGGGGGGGGCGATAGATACGCAGTATTTT. Protein product: CASSSVLGGAIDTQYF.

V usage is TRBV28 and J usage is TRBJ1-1, with TRBD1 as a possible D gene (5 bases). Germline V gives CDR1 MDHEN, CDR2 SYDVKM. The CDR3 consists of 13 residues. Trimming took 5 bases from V and 10 from J, leaving 17 bases between them. CDR3 nucleotide sequence: TGTGCCAGCAGTCCGGGGGGAATAGGGCTAGCTTTCTTT. As protein: CASSPGGIGLAFF.

Turning to this clone: Other DNA sequences within the sample encode an identical CDR3. The V gene is TRBV3-1 (or the pseudogene TRBV3-2), the J gene TRBJ1-1, with no clear D. CDR1 and CDR2 from the germline V gene are LGHDT and YNNKEL (reference sequence). CDR3 length equals 14 residues. Between the trimmed V and J ends, which lost 1 base and 2 bases, there was a span of 8 bases. CDR3 amino acids: CASSQGHSNTEAFF. In DNA, the CDR3 is TGTGCCAGCAGCCAAGGACATTCCAACACTGAAGCTTTCTTT.